Each of the 9 T cell receptor beta chains below was sequenced from the same sample in a study of T cell responses to AZD1222 COVID-19 vaccine. Sequenced by immunoSEQ multiplex PCR; TCRdb stores in-frame clones only, minus some. The sample has some 150,000 clones, 85% to 90% seen once. The sample consisted of peripheral blood, taken 28 days after the second AZD1222 dose. The receptor set was obtained from an adult who received the AZD1222 COVID-19 vaccine.

The rearrangement joins TRBV6-2 or TRBV6-3 to TRBJ1-3; D gene unclear. Between the trimmed V and J ends, which lost 0 bases and 5 bases, there was a span of 29 bases. The CDR3 contains 21 residues. Per germline, CDR1 MNHEY and CDR2 SVGEGT. CDR3: CASSYSTRGPSAGPARNTIYF. The CDR3 region has the DNA TGTGCCAGCAGTTACTCCACGCGCGGACCATCCGCGGGCCCAGCCCGAAACACCATATATTTT.

This sequence joins TRBV5-1 and TRBJ2-7, with D perhaps assigned TRBD1 or TRBD2 (6 bases each). The germline CDR1 and CDR2 sequences are SGHRS and YFSETQ. The CDR3 totals 15 residues. V gave up 0 bases and J gave up 0 bases, with 10 bases separating them. Here the CDR3 DNA reads TGCGCCAGCAGCTTGGGCGGGACAAGCTCCTACGAGCAGTACTTC. As protein: CASSLGGTSSYEQYF.

In its sample, this clone was seen once. The rearrangement links TRBV11-2 to TRBJ2-1, with TRBD2 identical over 7 bases. V dropped 4 bases and J dropped 0; count of bases not matched to a gene: 3. This CDR3 contains 15 residues. Germline values: CDR1 SGHAT, CDR2 FQNNGV. CDR3 in amino acids: CASSSGGSSYNEQFF. CDR3 coding DNA: TGTGCCAGCAGCTCGGGCGGGAGCTCCTACAATGAGCAGTTCTTC. Full variable domain (rest looked up from reference TRBV11-2 and TRBJ2-1): EAGVAQSPRYKIIEKRQSVAFWCNPISGHATLYWYQQILGQGPKLLIQFQNNGVVDDSQLPKDRFSAERLKGVDSTLKIQPAKLEDSAVYLCASSSGGSSYNEQFFGPGTRLTVL.

The rearrangement links TRBV10-3 to TRBJ2-7, with D uncertain. Trimming cost V 9 bases and J 3 bases, with 9 bases left between them. The CDR3 consists of 11 residues. The germline V gene has CDR1 ENHRY and CDR2 SYGVKD. The CDR3 sequence: CAIGQVYEQYF. The CDR3 DNA sequence: TGTGCCATAGGGCAGGTCTACGAGCAGTACTTC.

The sample holds one count of this clone. A read error may produce the germline difference seen at one junction end. The chain carries TRBV4-1 and TRBJ2-7, with TRBD1 identical over 7 bases. Germline CDR1 is MGHRA and CDR2 is YSYEKL. This CDR3 has 13 residues. Here the CDR3 reads CASSQDPGQRMGF. The DNA of the CDR3 is TGCGCCAGCAGCCAAGATCCGGGACAGCGAATGGGGTTC.

The rearrangement uses TRBV2 and TRBJ2-2; possibly TRBD1 for D (6 bases). This CDR3 has 13 residues. Trimming removed 5 bases at V and 7 bases at J, with 11 bases between. Germline V gene sequence: CDR1 SNHLY, CDR2 FYNNEI. CDR3 in amino acids: CASSTDRHGELFF. Here the CDR3 DNA reads TGTGCCAGCAGTACCGACAGGCACGGGGAGCTGTTTTTT.

This clone has a single count. The chain has TRBV10-3 and TRBJ1-6; 8 bases map to TRBD1. V lost 6 bases to trimming and J lost 8 bases; unmatched junction nucleotides: 9. From germline, CDR1 is ENHRY and CDR2 SYGVKD. The length of the CDR3 is 15 residues. Here the CDR3 reads CAISLTGEGDSPLHF. CDR3 in DNA: TGTGCCATCAGCCTGACAGGGGAGGGTGATTCACCCCTCCACTTT.

The J gene is TRBJ2-5, the V gene TRBV5-1; tentatively, D is TRBD1 (6 bases). V lost 4 bases to trimming and J lost 3 bases, with 16 bases between them. The CDR3 length is 15 residues. Looked up from germline, CDR1 is SGHRS and CDR2 is YFSETQ. CDR3 sequence (DNA): TGCGCCAGCAGCCTTGCCGCCAGGACAGAAGAGACCCAGTACTTC. This sequence encodes CASSLAARTEETQYF.

The chain recombines TRBV12-2 with TRBJ2-7; the DNA was not compared with TRBD1, the D call given in the table. TRBV12-2 is an annotated pseudogene. The CDR3 covers 14 residues. CDR3 region: CASRKGTGGYEQYF. The DNA for the CDR3 is TGTGCAAGTCGCAAAGGGACAGGGGGCTACGAGCAGTACTTC.